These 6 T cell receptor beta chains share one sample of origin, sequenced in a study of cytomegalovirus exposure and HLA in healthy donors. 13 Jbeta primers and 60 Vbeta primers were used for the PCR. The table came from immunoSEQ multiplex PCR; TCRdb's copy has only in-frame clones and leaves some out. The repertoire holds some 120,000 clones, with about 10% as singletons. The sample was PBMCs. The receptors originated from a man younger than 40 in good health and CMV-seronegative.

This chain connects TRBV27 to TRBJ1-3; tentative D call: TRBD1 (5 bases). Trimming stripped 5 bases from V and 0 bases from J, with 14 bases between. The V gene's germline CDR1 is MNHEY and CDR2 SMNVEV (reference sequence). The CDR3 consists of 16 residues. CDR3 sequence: CASSRGLRSSGNTIYF. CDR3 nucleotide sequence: TGTGCCAGCAGTCGGGGACTCAGAAGCTCTGGAAACACCATATATTTT.

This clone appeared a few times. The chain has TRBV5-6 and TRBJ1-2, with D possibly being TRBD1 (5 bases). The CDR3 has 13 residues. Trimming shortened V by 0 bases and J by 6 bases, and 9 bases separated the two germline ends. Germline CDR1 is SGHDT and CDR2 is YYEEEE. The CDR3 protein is CASSLAQTDGYTF. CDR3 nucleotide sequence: TGTGCCAGCAGCTTGGCCCAGACAGATGGCTACACCTTC.

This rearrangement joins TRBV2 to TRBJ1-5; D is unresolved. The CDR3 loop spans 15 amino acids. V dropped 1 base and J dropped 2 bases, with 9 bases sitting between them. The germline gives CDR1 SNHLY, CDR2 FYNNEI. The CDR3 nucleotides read TGTGCCAGCAGTGAAGGGGCCTTCGGCAATCAGCCCCAGCATTTT. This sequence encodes CASSEGAFGNQPQHF.

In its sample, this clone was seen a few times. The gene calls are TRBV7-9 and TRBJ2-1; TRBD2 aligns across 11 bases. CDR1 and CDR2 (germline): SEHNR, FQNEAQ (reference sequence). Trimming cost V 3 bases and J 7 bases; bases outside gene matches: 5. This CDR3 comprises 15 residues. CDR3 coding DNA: TGTGCCAGCAGCTTTTTAGCGGGAGGGAGGAATGAGCAGTTCTTC. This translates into CASSFLAGGRNEQFF.

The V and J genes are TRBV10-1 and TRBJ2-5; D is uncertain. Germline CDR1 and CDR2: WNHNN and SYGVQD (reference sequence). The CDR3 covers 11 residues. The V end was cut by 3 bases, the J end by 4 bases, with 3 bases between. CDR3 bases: TGCGCCAGCAGTGACGGAGAGACCCAGTACTTC. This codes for CASSDGETQYF.

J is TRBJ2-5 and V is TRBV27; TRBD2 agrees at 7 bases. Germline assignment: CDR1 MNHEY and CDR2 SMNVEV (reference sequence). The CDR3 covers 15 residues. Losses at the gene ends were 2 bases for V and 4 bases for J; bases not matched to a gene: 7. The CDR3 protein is CASSLKPRGRETQYF. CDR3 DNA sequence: TGTGCCAGCAGTTTAAAGCCCCGCGGGAGAGAGACCCAGTACTTC.